This TCR beta chain was documented in a study of blood T cell repertoires in COVID-19. Some clones are missing from TCRdb's copy, which holds only in-frame ones; the method was immunoSEQ multiplex PCR. The table shows 400,000 or so clones, with about 90% occurring only once. V was cut by 1 base and J by 6 bases, with 8 bases left in between. The CDR3 contains 13 residues. CDR1 and CDR2 from the germline V gene are LNHDA and SQIVND (reference sequence). The gene calls are TRBV19 and TRBJ2-3; D remains ambiguous. The origin of this receptor is a man younger than 35 with COVID-19, enrolled during active disease. The material sequenced was peripheral blood. In nucleotides, the CDR3 is TGTGCCAGTAGTATAGCCCAGGTGGATACGCAGTATTTT. Translated, it gives CASSIAQVDTQYF.